The present T cell receptor (beta chain) was sequenced within a study of T cell clonotyping in hematopoietic cell transplantation (TCRdb year 2021). Regarding the study in general: A total of around 140 blood samples were collected in the study from roughly 33 consecutive transplant recipients and their related donors. For 5 or 6 patients, samples taken at the onset of acute graft-versus-host disease were compared with samples from patients who never developed GVHD. Recruitment of patients ran from 2015 to early 2017, and follow-up continued until late 2020 or until death. What the authors observed across the whole study: Only a small fraction of recipient repertoires overlapped donor repertoires, with over 95% appearing de novo at the given depth. The sample size was limited, and CD4 and CD8 repertoire contributions could not be separated because cells were not sorted. After transplant, TCR diversity in recipients dropped, and pathologically expanded clonotypes climbed progressively between day 30 and day 180. Broader posttransplant TCR repertoire diversity was predicted by donor and pretransplant recipient Inverse Simpson Index values.

To note about this clone: The target of this receptor is not known. Per-base qualities were not stored, and no clone one base away is much larger.

With the immunoSEQ assay, which is a bias-controlled multiplex PCR relying on V- and J-specific primers, TCR beta CDR3 regions were amplified from genomic DNA. In a second PCR step, the CDR3 amplicons were tagged with a proprietary barcode plus Illumina adapter sequences. An Illumina MiSeq instrument was used for sequencing of the CDR3 libraries. Per the original workflow: Export and quality control were done with immunoSEQ Analyzer 3.0, while downstream analyses used R Bioconductor and Immunarch. Only productive rearrangements within the normalized downsampled data set were used in the calculation of repertoire metrics. In the normalized cohort, clonotypes with more than 5 templates were defined as pathologically expanded. The Inverse Simpson Index served as the measure of repertoire diversity. To capture all clonotypes, the CMV-specificity analyses were run on the non-normalized data set. TCRdb carries this immuneACCESS record with in-frame sequences only. Its versions omit some clonotypes, under half of them owing to an unresolved V gene in the studies checked, with the rest unexplained. V, J and clone size derive from that table, while D and trimming were established from the DNA sequence. This sample is represented by about 3,400 clones; around 79% of them were singletons. The biggest ten clones account for 25% to 30% of the sample.

Trimmed from V: 6 bases; trimmed from J: 4 bases; junction bases lacking a gene match: 10. CDR1 and CDR2 were assigned from the germline V gene (reference sequence) as LNHDA and SQIVND. The CDR3, cysteine through phenylalanine, is 15 amino acids long. Solely the CDR3 DNA is kept, with 45 bases framed from the first base. Reading the label with the study, this specimen's time point is: recipient sample taken at acute GVHD onset. Blood from recipients was drawn about 28 days before transplant and again at days 30, 100 and 180 after transplant. Nuclei Lysis Solution was used to extract genomic DNA from fresh or cryopreserved unfractionated peripheral blood mononuclear cells.

This clonotype was obtained from a female patient between 50 and 60 years old who had an allogeneic stem cell transplant from an unrelated donor, so the T cells may come from the graft donor. Some clones in this sample may be carry-over from other donors' samples. Sequenced material: peripheral blood mononuclear cells, taken at the time of graft-versus-host disease after allogeneic stem cell transplant. Recombination connected TRBV19 to TRBJ2-3, with 7 junctional bases fitting TRBD1. The CDR3 sequence is CASSPRDRLPDTQYF. The sequence in DNA is TGTGCCAGTAGCCCCCGGGACAGACTTCCAGATACGCAGTATTTT.